Below are 18 T cell receptor beta chains sequenced from a single sample in a study of blood T cells in healthy people across ages. Combining a sample-barcoded 5' primer with a J-beta primer mix, a second PCR ran for roughly 7 to 11 cycles. TCRdb processed the 5' RACE reads anew with MiXCR; each CDR3 protein has one entry. The sample contains about 780,000 distinct CDR3 sequences, around 68% of which appear only once. The sequencing input was blood. The receptors here all came from a man between 25 and 39 years old in good health.

V and J are TRBV6-5 and TRBJ2-3; possible D gene TRBD2, 5 bases. V was clipped by 4 bases and J by 0 bases, with 17 bases between them. Germline CDR1 and CDR2: MNHEY and SVGAGI. The CDR3 sequence is 17 residues long. CDR3 sequence: CASSSHVARTSTDTQYF. CDR3 sequence (DNA): TGTGCCAGCAGTTCTCATGTAGCGCGCACTAGCACAGATACGCAGTATTTT.

A few counts support this clonotype. V usage is TRBV12-3 or TRBV12-4 and J usage is TRBJ1-5; 7 nucleotides align to TRBD1. V shed 5 bases and J 5 bases; nucleotides not matched to a gene: 6. CDR3 size: 14 residues. In DNA, the CDR3 is TGTGCCAGCAGTCAGGGACAGCTTCATCAGCCCCAGCATTTT. It codes for CASSQGQLHQPQHF.

The chain joins TRBV4-2 to TRBJ1-4; D is unresolved. This CDR3 comprises 16 residues. Trimming removed 0 bases at V and 7 bases at J, with 15 bases between. Germline-derived CDR1 and CDR2 are LGHNA and YNFKEQ. CDR3 bases: TGTGCCAGCAGCCAAGAGCAAGACCCCTCCGTTGAAAAACTGTTTTTT. As protein: CASSQEQDPSVEKLFF.

J is TRBJ2-5 and V is TRBV7-8, with D unresolved. Trimming pared 1 base from V and 0 bases from J, leaving 9 bases between. Looked up from germline, CDR1 is SGHVS and CDR2 is FQNEAQ. The CDR3 has 15 residues. CDR3 region: CASSLEPSYQETQYF. As DNA, the CDR3 is TGTGCCAGCAGCTTAGAGCCGAGCTACCAAGAGACCCAGTACTTC. Drawing the rest from reference TRBV7-8 and TRBJ2-5, the complete variable domain is GAGVSQSPRYKVAKRGQDVALRCDPISGHVSLFWYQQALGQGPEFLTYFQNEAQLDKSGLPSDRFFAERPEGSVSTLKIQRTQQEDSAVYLCASSLEPSYQETQYFGPGTRLLVL.

Here the CDR3 DNA reads TGTGCCAGCAGCTCCATCAATGTAGCTTTCTTT. It translates to CASSSINVAFF. The chain couples TRBV11-2 to TRBJ1-1; D remains ambiguous. The CDR3 spans 11 residues. Looked up from germline, CDR1 is SGHAT and CDR2 is FQNNGV. V was clipped by 4 bases and J by 10 bases, with 10 bases between them.

V usage is TRBV5-1 and J usage is TRBJ1-2; D might be TRBD1 (5 bases). In germline, CDR1 is SGHRS, CDR2 YFSETQ. The CDR3 contains 15 residues. V lost 1 base, J lost 2 bases, and 12 bases lay in between. This CDR3 reads CASSLFQGANYGYTF. The CDR3, as DNA: TGCGCCAGCAGCTTGTTTCAGGGAGCCAACTATGGCTACACCTTC.

The V gene is TRBV2, the J gene TRBJ2-1; the D is unclear. V was cut by 7 bases and J by 9 bases, with 7 bases left in between. CDR3 length: 10 amino acids. Germline V gene sequence: CDR1 SNHLY, CDR2 FYNNEI. The CDR3: CASIGSEQFF. CDR3 sequence (DNA): TGTGCCAGCATCGGAAGTGAGCAGTTCTTC. Full variable domain (missing parts from reference TRBV2 and TRBJ2-1): EPEVTQTPSHQVTQMGQEVILRCVPISNHLYFYWYRQILGQKVEFLVSFYNNEISEKSEIFDDQFSVERPDGSNFTLKIRSTKLEDSAMYFCASIGSEQFFGPGTRLTVL.

The gene calls are TRBV7-3 and TRBJ2-7; D may be TRBD1 or TRBD2 (5 bases each). The DNA end favors TRBJ2-5, so the J call may be wrong. This CDR3 is built from 15 residues. CDR1 SGHTA and CDR2 FQGTGA come from the germline V gene. The CDR3 is CASSQGSRAGETQYF. In DNA form, the CDR3 reads TGTGCCAGCAGCCAGGGTTCCAGGGCGGGAGAGACCCAGTACTTC.

The chain uses TRBV12-3 or TRBV12-4 and TRBJ2-7; TRBD2 aligns across 9 bases. The CDR3 consists of 15 residues. The V and J ends lost 5 bases and 4 bases, in that order; junction bases with no gene match: 9. The CDR3 region is CASSLERGATYEQYF. In DNA form, the CDR3 reads TGTGCCAGCAGTCTAGAGCGGGGGGCCACGTACGAGCAGTACTTC.

This clonotype is a singleton in its sample. The chain combines TRBV3-1 with TRBJ2-7; D gene uncertain. This CDR3 is built from 13 residues. The V gene lost 1 base and the J gene lost 2 bases, with 6 bases spanning the gap. Germline lookup yields CDR1 LGHDT and CDR2 YNNKEL (reference sequence). CDR3 coding DNA: TGTGCCAGCAGCCAAGTGGTGACCTACGAGCAGTACTTC. This codes for CASSQVVTYEQYF.

The chain is built from TRBV9 and TRBJ2-1, with D unclear. Trimming stripped 1 base from V and 4 bases from J, with 9 bases between. Germline-derived CDR1 and CDR2 are SGDLS and YYNGEE. The CDR3 totals 14 residues. The CDR3 bases are TGTGCCAGCAGCGTAATCAGCGAGTACAATGAGCAGTTCTTC. It translates to CASSVISEYNEQFF.

This clonotype was seen a few times. V gene TRBV29-1 combines with J gene TRBJ2-5; the D is unclear. Trimming shortened V by 4 bases and J by 5 bases, and 14 bases separated the two germline ends. This CDR3 contains 13 residues. Germline V gene sequence: CDR1 SQVTM, CDR2 ANQGSEA. The CDR3 DNA reads TGCAGCGTTGGGTCTAGTCCTCAGGAGACCCAGTACTTC. This codes for CSVGSSPQETQYF.

This clonotype was seen more than once but under ten times. The chain combines TRBV10-3 with TRBJ2-1; 8 bases map to TRBD1. Germline V gene lookup returns CDR1 ENHRY and CDR2 SYGVKD. The CDR3 has 16 residues. The V segment lost 0 bases and the J segment 3 bases; nucleotides outside the gene matches: 4. This CDR3 is CAISESQGAIYNEQFF. CDR3 nucleotide sequence: TGTGCCATCAGTGAGTCGCAGGGGGCGATCTACAATGAGCAGTTCTTC.

The genes are TRBV20-1 and TRBJ1-2; D is unclear. The CDR3 covers 12 residues. Looked up from germline, CDR1 is DFQATT and CDR2 is SNEGSKA (reference sequence). V lost 2 bases, J lost 6 bases, and 10 bases lay in between. CDR3 sequence (DNA): TGCAGTGCTAGAATACAGCGAGATGGCTACACCTTC. Its translation: CSARIQRDGYTF.

The chain joins TRBV15 to TRBJ2-5; no clear D. V was clipped by 11 bases and J by 0 bases, with 13 bases between them. Germline V gene data show CDR1 as LNHNV and CDR2 as YYDKDF (reference sequence). The CDR3 loop spans 13 amino acids. The CDR3 here is CASEQSYQETQYF. The CDR3 DNA sequence: TGTGCCTCCGAGCAGAGTTACCAAGAGACCCAGTACTTC.

This chain joins TRBV24-1 and TRBJ2-3; TRBD1 matches 8 bases. The J segment lost 5 bases and the V segment lost 9 bases, leaving 12 bases of the junction unmatched. The CDR3 runs 15 residues. CDR1 is KGHDR and CDR2 is SFDVKD in the germline V gene. In DNA form, the CDR3 reads TGTGCCACCTCTTTTGGACAGGGTGCAGGAGATACGCAGTATTTT. It specifies CATSFGQGAGDTQYF.

In nucleotides, the CDR3 is TGCAGTGCTCCTTCCATCCCAGTAGATGATATGAACACTGAAGCTTTCTTT. Protein: CSAPSIPVDDMNTEAFF. The V and J genes are TRBV20-1 and TRBJ1-1, with no clear D. With 5 bases removed from V and 0 bases from J, the gap between germline ends came to 22 bases. The CDR3 spans 17 residues. The germline V gene encodes CDR1 DFQATT and CDR2 SNEGSKA (reference sequence).

The chain uses TRBV3-1 and TRBJ1-5; no clear D. Trimming removed 9 bases at V and 2 bases at J, with 23 bases between. Per germline, CDR1 LGHDT and CDR2 YNNKEL (reference sequence). The CDR3 runs to 17 residues. The CDR3, as DNA: TGTGCCAGTACTACCGGACCCAGGCATGCGGGCAATCAGCCCCAGCATTTT. It yields the protein CASTTGPRHAGNQPQHF.